The T cell receptor beta chain described here comes from a study of CD8+ T cells in alopecia areata. RNA extraction and reverse transcription yielded cDNA as sequencing template. This table comes from immunoSEQ multiplex PCR, and its TCRdb copy is limited to in-frame clones, with some not included. The table includes some 190,000 clones, 45% to 75% detected once. Treatment reported: oral pan-JAK inhibitor, 5-10 mg twice daily. The TCR originated in a human donor with alopecia areata. The source was CD4+ T cells sorted from blood, collected at week 4, from a patient treated with tofacitinib.

In nucleotides, the CDR3 is TGTGCCAGCAGCGTAGTAGGGAGGGGGGACACTGAAGCTTTCTTT. Translation gives CASSVVGRGDTEAFF. V gene TRBV9 combines with J gene TRBJ1-1, with D perhaps TRBD1 (6 bases). The CDR3 totals 15 residues. Per the germline V gene, CDR1 is SGDLS and CDR2 is YYNGEE. The germline V and J ends were trimmed by 0 bases and 3 bases, with 12 bases remaining between them.